These T cell receptor beta chains were read from a single sample in a study of shared clonotypes between healthy human individuals. The data were produced by immunoSEQ multiplex PCR, yet TCRdb's version contains in-frame clones alone and is incomplete. This sample yields roughly 2.5 million clones, of which approximately 94% are seen a single time; 0.14% belongs to the top ten. The sequencing sample was made of naive CD4+ T cells sorted from blood. The source is a man aged 18 to 35 in good health. Each CDR3 is given with its conserved first and last residue. The D gene is left open where the match is weak.

CDR3 protein | CDR3 DNA | V gene | D gene | J gene | CDR3 length
CASSLGTGSNQPQHF | TGTGCCAGCAGCTTAGGTACAGGGAGCAATCAGCCCCAGCATTTT | TRBV11-2 | NA | TRBJ1-5 | 15
CASWDTVYEQYF | TGTGCCAGCTGGGACACTGTCTACGAGCAGTACTTC | TRBV7-8 | NA | TRBJ2-7 | 12
CACRLTLDVFTDTQYF | TGCGCCTGCCGCCTTACACTCGACGTTTTCACAGATACGCAGTATTTT | TRBV10-2 | NA | TRBJ2-3 | 16
CATSTGEANEKLFF | TGTGCCACATCTACAGGGGAAGCTAATGAAAAACTGTTTTTT | TRBV2 | TRBD1 | TRBJ1-4 | 14
CASSLGRVATGELFF | TGTGCCAGCAGCTTAGGAAGGGTGGCCACCGGGGAGCTGTTTTTT | TRBV7-2 | NA | TRBJ2-2 | 15
CASSLEGQGRETQYF | TGCGCCAGCAGCTTGGAGGGACAGGGGAGAGAGACCCAGTACTTC | TRBV5-1 | TRBD1 | TRBJ2-5 | 15
CATSREFASGGMETQYF | TGTGCCACCAGCAGAGAATTTGCGTCAGGGGGCATGGAGACCCAGTACTTC | TRBV15 | TRBD1 | TRBJ2-5 | 17
CASSIYGDKETNTIYF | TGTGCCAGCAGCATTTATGGGGACAAAGAAACCAACACCATATATTTT | TRBV7-9 | NA | TRBJ1-3 | 16
CAWSASTAKLTDTQYF | TGTGCCTGGAGTGCCTCGACAGCGAAGCTCACAGATACGCAGTATTTT | TRBV30 | NA | TRBJ2-3 | 16
CASSRGQGVAETQYF | TGTGCCAGCAGCAGAGGACAGGGAGTTGCAGAGACCCAGTACTTC | TRBV11-1 | TRBD1 | TRBJ2-5 | 15
CASSGQEGKTQYF | TGTGCCAGCAGCGGACAGGAGGGGAAGACCCAGTACTTC | TRBV7-6 | NA | TRBJ2-5 | 13
CASSTPGLNTEAFF | TGTGCCAGCAGTACCCCCGGCCTGAACACTGAAGCTTTCTTT | TRBV6-5 | NA | TRBJ1-1 | 14
CASSATGSRETQYF | TGTGCCAGCAGCGCAACGGGATCCCGGGAGACCCAGTACTTC | TRBV7-9 | NA | TRBJ2-5 | 14
CASSLGSGPYNEQFF | TGCGCCAGCAGCTTGGGGTCGGGGCCTTACAATGAGCAGTTCTTC | TRBV5-1 | NA | TRBJ2-1 | 15
CASSLVPTPIVDEQFF | TGTGCTAGCAGCTTAGTTCCTACCCCCATCGTGGATGAGCAGTTCTTC | TRBV7-7 | NA | TRBJ2-1 | 16
CATDQGYNEQFF | TGTGCCACAGACCAGGGCTACAATGAGCAGTTCTTC | TRBV10-3 | NA | TRBJ2-1 | 12
CATSRDSGERSLHF | TGTGCCACCAGCAGAGACTCCGGGGAGCGCTCCCTCCACTTT | TRBV15 | NA | TRBJ1-6 | 14
CASSESYHYNEQFF | TGTGCCAGCAGTGAATCATACCATTACAATGAGCAGTTCTTC | TRBV25-1 | NA | TRBJ2-1 | 14
CASSLRLLNTGELFF | TGCGCCAGCAGCTTGAGGCTTCTGAACACCGGGGAGCTGTTTTTT | TRBV5-1 | NA | TRBJ2-2 | 15
CASSPDRGHGYTF | TGTGCCAGTAGTCCCGACAGGGGGCATGGCTACACCTTC | TRBV19 | TRBD1 | TRBJ1-2 | 13
CASSLMGQGAGEQYF | TGCGCCAGCAGCTTGATGGGACAGGGGGCCGGCGAGCAGTACTTC | TRBV5-1 | TRBD1 | TRBJ2-7 | 15
CASRGQNTGELFF | TGTGCCAGCAGGGGACAAAACACCGGGGAGCTGTTTTTT | TRBV2 | NA | TRBJ2-2 | 13